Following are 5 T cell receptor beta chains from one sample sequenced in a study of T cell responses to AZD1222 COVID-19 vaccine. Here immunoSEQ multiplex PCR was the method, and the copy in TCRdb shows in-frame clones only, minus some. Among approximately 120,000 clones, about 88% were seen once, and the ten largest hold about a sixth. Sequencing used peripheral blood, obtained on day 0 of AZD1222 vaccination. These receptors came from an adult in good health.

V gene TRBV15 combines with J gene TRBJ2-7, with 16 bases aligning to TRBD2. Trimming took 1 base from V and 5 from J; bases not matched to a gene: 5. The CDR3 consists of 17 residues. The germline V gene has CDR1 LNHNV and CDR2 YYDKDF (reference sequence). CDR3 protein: CATSRATGLAGGNEQYF. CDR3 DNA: TGTGCCACCAGCAGAGCCACGGGACTAGCGGGGGGGAACGAGCAGTACTTC.

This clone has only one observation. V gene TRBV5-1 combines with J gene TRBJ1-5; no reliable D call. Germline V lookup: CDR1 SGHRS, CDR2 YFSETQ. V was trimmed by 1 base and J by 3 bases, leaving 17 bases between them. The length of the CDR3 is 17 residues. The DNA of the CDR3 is TGCGCCAGCAGCTTGAGCCCCAGGACCGGGCCCAATCAGCCCCAGCATTTT. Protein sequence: CASSLSPRTGPNQPQHF.

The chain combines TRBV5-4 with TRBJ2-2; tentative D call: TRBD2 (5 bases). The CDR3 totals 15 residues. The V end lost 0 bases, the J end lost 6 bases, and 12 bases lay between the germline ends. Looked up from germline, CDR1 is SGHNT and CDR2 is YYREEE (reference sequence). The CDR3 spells CASSLGPGGPGELFF. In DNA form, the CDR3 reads TGTGCCAGCAGCTTGGGACCCGGCGGGCCCGGGGAGCTGTTTTTT.

The CDR3 region has the DNA TGTGCCAGCAGTTACATGGCGACAGGGTACACTGAAGCTTTCTTT. Its translation: CASSYMATGYTEAFF. The V call is TRBV6-5, the J call TRBJ1-1; TRBD1 matches 7 bases. V dropped 2 bases and J dropped 3; count of bases not matched to a gene: 6. The CDR3 extends over 15 amino acids. Per the germline V gene, CDR1 is MNHEY and CDR2 is SVGAGI.

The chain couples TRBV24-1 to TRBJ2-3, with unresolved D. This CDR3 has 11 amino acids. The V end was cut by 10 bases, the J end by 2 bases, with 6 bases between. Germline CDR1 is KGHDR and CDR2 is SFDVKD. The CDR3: CATGNTDTQYF. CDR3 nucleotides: TGTGCCACGGGAAACACAGATACGCAGTATTTT.